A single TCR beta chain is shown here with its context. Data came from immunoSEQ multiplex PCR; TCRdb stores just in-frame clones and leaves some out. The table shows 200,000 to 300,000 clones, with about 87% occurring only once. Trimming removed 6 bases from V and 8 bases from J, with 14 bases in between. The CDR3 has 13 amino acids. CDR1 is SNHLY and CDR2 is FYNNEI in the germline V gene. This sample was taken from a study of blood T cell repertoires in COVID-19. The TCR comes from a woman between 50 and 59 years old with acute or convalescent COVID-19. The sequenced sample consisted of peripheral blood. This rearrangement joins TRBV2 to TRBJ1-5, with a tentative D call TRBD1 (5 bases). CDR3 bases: TGTGCCAGCAGCCCCCTGGCGGGGGAGCCCCAGCATTTT. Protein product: CASSPLAGEPQHF.